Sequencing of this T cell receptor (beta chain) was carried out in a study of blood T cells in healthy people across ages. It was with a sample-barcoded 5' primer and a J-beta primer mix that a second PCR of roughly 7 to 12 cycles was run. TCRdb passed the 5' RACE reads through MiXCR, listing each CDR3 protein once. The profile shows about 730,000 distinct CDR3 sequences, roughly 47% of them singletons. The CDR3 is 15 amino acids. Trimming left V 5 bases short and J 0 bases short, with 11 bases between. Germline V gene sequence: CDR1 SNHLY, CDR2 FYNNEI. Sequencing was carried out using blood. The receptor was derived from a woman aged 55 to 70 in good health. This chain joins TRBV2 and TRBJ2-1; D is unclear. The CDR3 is CASSPDWSSYNEQFF. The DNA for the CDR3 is TGTGCCAGCAGTCCCGACTGGAGCTCCTACAATGAGCAGTTCTTC.